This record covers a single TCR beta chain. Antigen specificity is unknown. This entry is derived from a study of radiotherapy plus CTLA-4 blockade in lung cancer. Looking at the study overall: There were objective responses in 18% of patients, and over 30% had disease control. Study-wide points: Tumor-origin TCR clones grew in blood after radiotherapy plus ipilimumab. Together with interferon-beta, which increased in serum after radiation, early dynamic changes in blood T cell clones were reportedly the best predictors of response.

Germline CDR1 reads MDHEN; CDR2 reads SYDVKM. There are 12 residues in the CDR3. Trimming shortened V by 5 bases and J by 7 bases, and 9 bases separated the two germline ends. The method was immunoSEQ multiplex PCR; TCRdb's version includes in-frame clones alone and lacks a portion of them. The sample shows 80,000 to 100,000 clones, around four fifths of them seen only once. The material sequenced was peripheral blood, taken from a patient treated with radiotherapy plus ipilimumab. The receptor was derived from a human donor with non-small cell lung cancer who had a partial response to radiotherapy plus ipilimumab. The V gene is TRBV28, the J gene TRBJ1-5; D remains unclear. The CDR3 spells CASSPYKQPQHF. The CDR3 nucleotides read TGTGCCAGCAGTCCCTATAAACAGCCCCAGCATTTT.